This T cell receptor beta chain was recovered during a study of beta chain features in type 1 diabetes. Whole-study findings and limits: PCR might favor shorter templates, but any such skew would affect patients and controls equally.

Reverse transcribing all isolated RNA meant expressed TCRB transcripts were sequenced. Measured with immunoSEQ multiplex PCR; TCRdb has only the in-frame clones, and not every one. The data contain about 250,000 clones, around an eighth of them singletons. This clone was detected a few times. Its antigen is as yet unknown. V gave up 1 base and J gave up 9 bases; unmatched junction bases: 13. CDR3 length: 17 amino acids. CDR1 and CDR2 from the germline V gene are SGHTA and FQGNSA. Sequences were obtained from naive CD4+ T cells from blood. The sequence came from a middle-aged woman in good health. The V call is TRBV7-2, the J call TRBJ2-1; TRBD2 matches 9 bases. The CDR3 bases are TGTGCCAGCAGCTTAGTTTTCGCGGGGGGGCTAGGTAGTGAGCAGTTCTTC. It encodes CASSLVFAGGLGSEQFF.